The 27 T cell receptor beta chains below were found in one sample sequenced in a study of PD-1 blockade in classical Hodgkin lymphoma. Brentuximab vedotin exposure varied among the patients, all of whom had relapsed after autologous stem cell transplantation. Using immunoSEQ multiplex PCR, the repertoire was profiled, and TCRdb retains in-frame clones only, with some absent. The table includes around 43,000 clones, about three quarters detected once. This specimen was peripheral blood mononuclear cells (PBMCs), taken at baseline. These TCRs come from a human donor with classical Hodgkin lymphoma.

In nucleotides, the CDR3 is TGTGCCAGTAGTCCGGGACAGGGTCGGGGCTACACCTTC. Its translation: CASSPGQGRGYTF. V usage is TRBV19 and J usage is TRBJ1-2; 9 bases match TRBD1. The V gene end was trimmed by 5 bases and the J gene end by 8 bases; junction bases not matched to a gene: 6. The V gene's germline CDR1 is LNHDA and CDR2 SQIVND (reference sequence). The CDR3 has 13 residues.

J is TRBJ1-5 and V is TRBV23-1; possible D gene TRBD1, 6 bases. TRBV23-1 falls under the ORF class, with uncertain function. Trimming cost V 0 bases and J 6 bases, with 18 bases left between them. The CDR3 has 17 residues. The chain's CDR3 is CASSQSGEGQGLQPQHF. CDR3 DNA sequence: TGCGCCAGCAGTCAATCGGGGGAGGGGCAGGGGCTTCAGCCCCAGCATTTT.

V and J are TRBV9 and TRBJ2-7; 9 bases match TRBD2. Germline loops: CDR1 SGDLS, CDR2 YYNGEE. The trim removed 4 bases at V and 4 bases at J, leaving 3 bases unmatched. The CDR3 sequence is 13 residues long. The CDR3 is CASSSGLAYEQYF. The CDR3 DNA reads TGTGCCAGCAGCTCTGGACTAGCGTACGAGCAGTACTTC.

V usage is TRBV21-1 and J usage is TRBJ2-2; TRBD1 was called by the table and not checked on the DNA. TRBV21-1 is listed as a pseudogene. CDR3 length: 14 amino acids. The CDR3 region is CASSKDSEHRGAVF. The CDR3 DNA reads as TGTGCCAGCAGCAAGGACAGCGAACACCGGGGAGCTGTTTTT.

J is TRBJ2-3 and V is TRBV6-1; D is unclear. Trimming took off 6 bases at V and 6 bases at J, with 10 bases between the two ends. Per the germline V gene, CDR1 is MNHNS and CDR2 is SASEGT. The CDR3 covers 12 residues. Written as DNA, the CDR3 is TGTGCCAGCAGCAGGTTCAGGGATACGCAGTATTTT. Its protein is CASSRFRDTQYF.

The chain employs TRBV19 and TRBJ1-1; tentative D call: TRBD1 (5 bases). Trimming took 5 bases from V and 5 from J, leaving 15 bases between them. The length of the CDR3 is 14 residues. Germline V gene sequence: CDR1 LNHDA, CDR2 SQIVND (reference sequence). This CDR3 reads CASSLSPGGTEAFF. CDR3 sequence (DNA): TGTGCCAGTAGTCTTTCCCCGGGGGGGACTGAAGCTTTCTTT.

This chain joins TRBV19 and TRBJ1-6; D remains ambiguous. Germline CDR1 and CDR2: LNHDA and SQIVND (reference sequence). This CDR3 has 13 residues. Trimming pared 7 bases from V and 10 bases from J, leaving 14 bases between. The CDR3 spells CASKGDLRSPLHF. CDR3 nucleotide sequence: TGTGCCAGTAAAGGCGACTTGAGATCACCCCTCCACTTT. Variable domain in full (rest from reference TRBV19 and TRBJ1-6): DGGITQSPKYLFRKEGQNVTLSCEQNLNHDAMYWYRQDPGQGLRLIYYSQIVNDFQKGDIAEGYSVSREKKESFPLTVTSAQKNPTAFYLCASKGDLRSPLHFGNGTRLTVT.

This chain connects TRBV10-2 to TRBJ2-1, with D uncertain. V shed 5 bases and J shed 5 bases, with 13 bases lying between them. Germline V gene data show CDR1 as WSHSY and CDR2 as SAAADI. This CDR3 comprises 14 residues. The CDR3 DNA follows: TGCGCCAGCAGTTTCACCCGTTTAAACAATGAGCAGTTCTTC. This sequence encodes CASSFTRLNNEQFF.

This clone showed up just a few times. The chain is built from TRBV7-9 and TRBJ1-4, with TRBD1 matching 7 bases. Germline V CDR1 and CDR2: SEHNR, FQNEAQ (reference sequence). This CDR3 has 14 residues. With 5 bases clipped from V and 2 bases from J, the junction kept 2 bases outside the gene matches. The CDR3 spells CASSRDSTNEKLFF. CDR3 DNA: TGTGCCAGCAGCCGGGACAGCACTAATGAAAAACTGTTTTTT.

The CDR3 reads CSVEESRGTYEQYF. DNA of the CDR3: TGCAGCGTTGAAGAGTCGAGGGGGACCTACGAGCAGTACTTC. This chain links TRBV29-1 with TRBJ2-7; D perhaps matches TRBD1 (6 bases). The CDR3 loop spans 14 amino acids. Trimming removed 0 bases from V and 2 bases from J, with 11 bases in between. CDR1 and CDR2 from the germline V gene are SQVTM and ANQGSEA.

The J gene is TRBJ2-3, the V gene TRBV7-2, with 7 bases identical to TRBD1. From germline, CDR1 is SGHTA and CDR2 FQGNSA. The CDR3 has 15 residues. With V trimmed by 3 bases and J by 3 bases, 6 bases remained unmatched. CDR3 loop: CASSFSGDSTDTQYF. CDR3 coding DNA: TGTGCCAGCAGCTTTTCTGGGGACAGTACAGATACGCAGTATTTT.

V is TRBV7-2 and J is TRBJ2-5; D is uncertain. CDR3 length: 11 amino acids. Germline loops: CDR1 SGHTA, CDR2 FQGNSA. Trimming left V 5 bases short and J 5 bases short, with 6 bases between. The chain's CDR3 is CASSPGETQYF. For the CDR3, the DNA is TGTGCCAGCAGCCCCGGGGAGACCCAGTACTTC.

The chain employs TRBV6-6 and TRBJ2-7; D is uncertain. CDR3 length: 15 residues. From germline, CDR1 is MNHNY and CDR2 SVGAGI (reference sequence). Trimming shortened V by 4 bases and J by 2 bases, and 15 bases separated the two germline ends. CDR3 protein: CASSSPAARAYEQYF. CDR3 sequence (DNA): TGTGCCAGCAGTTCTCCAGCTGCGAGAGCCTACGAGCAGTACTTC.

V usage is TRBV7-9 and J usage is TRBJ2-3, with D perhaps TRBD1 (6 bases). Per the germline V gene, CDR1 is SEHNR and CDR2 is FQNEAQ (reference sequence). The V end lost 1 base, the J end lost 0 bases, and 17 bases lay between the germline ends. This CDR3 comprises 18 residues. CDR3 protein: CASSLVARDILSTDTQYF. CDR3 coding DNA: TGTGCCAGCAGCTTAGTTGCCCGGGACATTCTTAGCACAGATACGCAGTATTTT. Full variable domain (missing parts from reference TRBV7-9 and TRBJ2-3): DTGVSQNPRHKITKRGQNVTFRCDPISEHNRLYWYRQTLGQGPEFLTYFQNEAQLEKSRLLSDRFSAERPKGSFSTLEIQRTEQGDSAMYLCASSLVARDILSTDTQYFGPGTRLTVL.

The V call is TRBV6-5, the J call TRBJ1-5; D is uncertain. CDR1 MNHEY and CDR2 SVGAGI come from the germline V gene. V was clipped by 7 bases and J by 0 bases, with 13 bases between them. The CDR3 has 15 amino acids. The CDR3, as DNA: TGTGCCAGCAAATGGACTCACGATAGCAATCAGCCCCAGCATTTT. It codes for CASKWTHDSNQPQHF.

This sequence joins TRBV6-1 and TRBJ2-3; D may be TRBD1 (5 bases). The V end lost 6 bases, the J end lost 4 bases, and 11 bases lay between the germline ends. Looked up from germline, CDR1 is MNHNS and CDR2 is SASEGT. The CDR3 runs to 13 residues. The CDR3 is CASRPWGADTQYF. The CDR3, as DNA: TGTGCCAGCAGGCCCTGGGGCGCAGATACGCAGTATTTT.

This clone was seen a single time. V and J are TRBV11-3 and TRBJ1-1, with no clear D. V was shortened by 0 bases and J by 0 bases, with 2 bases between the two germline ends. The germline CDR1 and CDR2 sequences are SGHNT and YENEEA. The CDR3 is made up of 13 amino acids. CDR3 nucleotides: TGTGCCAGCAGCTTAGACATGAACACTGAAGCTTTCTTT. Translation gives CASSLDMNTEAFF.

The rearrangement uses TRBV19 and TRBJ1-3; no definite D call. CDR1 LNHDA and CDR2 SQIVND come from the germline V gene (reference sequence). Trimming shortened V by 3 bases and J by 0 bases, and 6 bases separated the two germline ends. This CDR3 comprises 14 residues. CDR3 in DNA: TGTGCCAGTAGTATGCGGACCTCTGGAAACACCATATATTTT. As protein: CASSMRTSGNTIYF.

This clone is medium-sized (0.01 to 0.1%) within its sample. This rearrangement joins TRBV5-4 to TRBJ1-2, with a possible D match to TRBD1 (6 bases). The CDR3 covers 13 residues. Trimming removed 0 bases from V and 8 bases from J, with 11 bases in between. In germline, CDR1 is SGHNT, CDR2 YYREEE (reference sequence). CDR3 bases: TGTGCCAGCAGCTTGGGGGGGGCGGACGGCTACACCTTC. It is translated as CASSLGGADGYTF.

The chain carries TRBV29-1 and TRBJ2-7; D perhaps matches TRBD1 (6 bases). V dropped 6 bases and J dropped 3 bases, with 15 bases sitting between them. The CDR3 consists of 13 residues. The V gene's germline CDR1 is SQVTM and CDR2 ANQGSEA. The CDR3 here is CSVGEGGGYEQYF. CDR3 DNA sequence: TGCAGCGTCGGGGAAGGGGGTGGCTACGAGCAGTACTTC.

The rearrangement joins TRBV11-3 to TRBJ2-7, with D unclear. Trimming left V 1 base short and J 7 bases short, with 11 bases between. This CDR3 is 13 amino acids long. Germline V lookup: CDR1 SGHNT, CDR2 YENEEA. The CDR3 protein is CASSLASEGEQYF. The DNA of the CDR3 is TGTGCCAGCAGCTTAGCTTCAGAAGGGGAGCAGTACTTC.

The CDR3 DNA reads as TGTGCCAGCAGGTTAACCCCGGACAGCGAAAAACTGTTTTTT. Translating it yields CASRLTPDSEKLFF. The chain couples TRBV7-2 to TRBJ1-4; a weak D match, TRBD1 (6 bases). This CDR3 contains 14 residues. Germline V gives CDR1 SGHTA, CDR2 FQGNSA. Trimming removed 6 bases from V and 8 bases from J, with 16 bases in between.

The chain joins TRBV19 to TRBJ1-5; a possible D gene is TRBD1 (6 bases). CDR3 size: 12 residues. Per the germline V gene, CDR1 is LNHDA and CDR2 is SQIVND (reference sequence). V lost 8 bases and J 7 bases, leaving 12 bases between the germline ends. The CDR3 protein is CASSTGSQPQHF. The CDR3 DNA sequence: TGTGCCAGTTCTACAGGGTCCCAGCCCCAGCATTTT.

The chain links TRBV18 to TRBJ1-6; the match to TRBD1 covers 8 bases. Per the germline V gene, CDR1 is KGHSH and CDR2 is LQKENI. This CDR3 is built from 14 residues. V was pared by 3 bases and J by 5 bases, with 0 bases of the junction left unmatched. Here the CDR3 DNA reads TGTGCCAGCTCACCGGACAGGGATAATTCACCCCTCCACTTT. This translates into CASSPDRDNSPLHF. The full variable domain, with the rest looked up from reference TRBV18 and TRBJ1-6, is NAGVMQNPRHLVRRRGQEARLRCSPMKGHSHVYWYRQLPEEGLKFMVYLQKENIIDESGMPKERFSAEFPKEGPSILRIQQVVRGDSAAYFCASSPDRDNSPLHFGNGTRLTVT.

V is TRBV4-2 and J is TRBJ1-6, with D unresolved. In germline, CDR1 is LGHNA, CDR2 YNFKEQ. This CDR3 comprises 15 residues. The V and J ends lost 1 base and 1 base respectively, with 5 bases between them. CDR3 sequence reads: CASSQGGSYNSPLHF. The CDR3 nucleotides read TGTGCCAGCAGCCAAGGGGGTTCCTATAATTCACCCCTCCACTTT.

V and J are TRBV5-1 and TRBJ2-5; D is possibly TRBD1 (6 bases). Germline-derived CDR1 and CDR2 are SGHRS and YFSETQ. CDR3 length equals 13 residues. With 7 bases removed from V and 5 bases from J, the gap between germline ends came to 15 bases. This chain's CDR3 is CASGPGAEETQYF. The CDR3 nucleotides are TGCGCCAGCGGCCCAGGGGCTGAGGAGACCCAGTACTTC. The full variable domain, rest sourced from reference TRBV5-1 and TRBJ2-5, is KAGVTQTPRYLIKTRGQQVTLSCSPISGHRSVSWYQQTPGQGLQFLFEYFSETQRNKGNFPGRFSGRQFSNSRSEMNVSTLELGDSALYLCASGPGAEETQYFGPGTRLLVL.

This chain connects TRBV11-3 to TRBJ2-5; TRBD2 is a possible D gene (7 bases). From germline, CDR1 is SGHNT and CDR2 YENEEA. CDR3 length: 13 amino acids. Deletions cut 6 bases from V and 5 bases from J, with 13 bases between. The CDR3 coding sequence is TGTGCCAGCAGTCGGGGGGCTCGGGAGACCCAGTACTTC. Its translation is CASSRGARETQYF. Full variable domain (remainder filled in from reference TRBV11-3 and TRBJ2-5): EAGVVQSPRYKIIEKKQPVAFWCNPISGHNTLYWYLQNLGQGPELLIRYENEEAVDDSQLPKDRFSAERLKGVDSTLKIQPAELGDSAVYLCASSRGARETQYFGPGTRLLVL.